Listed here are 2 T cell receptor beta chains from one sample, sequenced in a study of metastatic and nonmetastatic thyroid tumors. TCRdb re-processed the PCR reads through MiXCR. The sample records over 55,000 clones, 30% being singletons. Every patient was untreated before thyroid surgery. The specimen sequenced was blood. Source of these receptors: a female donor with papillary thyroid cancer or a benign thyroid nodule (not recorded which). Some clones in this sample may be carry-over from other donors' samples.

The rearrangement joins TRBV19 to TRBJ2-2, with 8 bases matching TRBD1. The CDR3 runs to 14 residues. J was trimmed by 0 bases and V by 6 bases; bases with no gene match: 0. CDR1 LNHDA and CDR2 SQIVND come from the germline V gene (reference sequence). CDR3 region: CASRTGANTGELFF. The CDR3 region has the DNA TGTGCCAGTAGGACAGGGGCGAACACCGGGGAGCTGTTTTTT.

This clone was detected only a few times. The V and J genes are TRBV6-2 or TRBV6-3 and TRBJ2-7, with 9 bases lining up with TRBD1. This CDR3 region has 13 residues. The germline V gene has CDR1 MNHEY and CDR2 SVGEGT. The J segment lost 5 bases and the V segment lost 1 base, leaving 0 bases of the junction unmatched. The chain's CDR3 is CASSYWTGDEQYF. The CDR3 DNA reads TGTGCCAGCAGTTACTGGACAGGGGACGAGCAGTACTTC.